This TCR beta chain is from a study of blood T cell repertoires in COVID-19 (dated by TCRdb to 2018 to 2021). Background for the entire study: The collaborator samples originated in the United States, Italy and Spain and spanned the acute and convalescent phases of COVID-19. The material from the prospective study consisted of cDNA or gDNA derived from T cells, B-cell-depleted T cells, or PBMCs. Deeply sampled blood TCRbeta repertoires from subjects exposed to, actively infected with, or recovered from COVID-19 were included in the dataset. The repertoires were made available in a free public database intended to serve as a resource for research on the immune response to SARS-CoV-2. Samples were obtained from the ongoing ImmuneRACE study (first 160 participants) and from roughly 1,300 subjects provided by 6 global collaborators. Sample metadata almost always included a de-identified subject ID, COVID-19 status, age in years and sex. Where available, HLA class I and class II types were taken from metadata supplied by the sample provider and were not determined by assay-based typing.

Paper-wide results and their limitations: How much clinical and demographic metadata was included differed by source and by participant, and the metadata was provided uncurated.

With regard to this clone: The antigen it binds to is not known. No base-level quality is on record; no much larger clone is a single base apart.

The germline ends are 5 bases apart after V is trimmed by 0 bases and J by 1 base. The germline V gene encodes CDR1 KGHSH and CDR2 LQKENI. From the cysteine through the phenylalanine, the CDR3 covers 14 amino acids. Left in the record is the CDR3 DNA by itself, 42 bases read in frame from the first base. Collaborating institutions collected whole blood in K2EDTA tubes following their own protocols. For TCRbeta analysis, collaborators shipped samples as frozen whole blood, isolated PBMCs, or DNA extracted from either of those sample types. The immunoSEQ Assay, a bias-controlled multiplex PCR, was used to amplify TCRbeta CDR3 regions from genomic DNA. On the study's bioinformatics: The number of nucleated cells in each sample was estimated by amplification of reference gene primers within the assay. To quantify the absolute abundance of each unique TCRbeta CDR3 rearrangement, sequence reads were collapsed and filtered. Productive Simpson clonality was computed per sample as the square root of Simpson's diversity index over productive rearrangements. TCRdb took over this immuneACCESS table, retaining in-frame rearrangements with V and J assigned. Such tables are incomplete; in checked studies, under half of the missing clones stem from an unresolved V gene, and the remainder is unexplained. Clone size and V and J calls were adopted from that table, with D and trimming inferred from the DNA. This sample comprises under 250,000 clones, about 85% of them detected only once. The ten largest clones take up roughly 3% of the sample.

This TCR was recovered from a man aged 18 to 29 with active or convalescent COVID-19. The sequenced material came from peripheral blood. The V gene is TRBV18 and the J gene is TRBJ2-3, with the D gene not confidently named. The nucleotides read TGTGCCAGCTCACCACCTAGCCGCACAGATACGCAGTATTTT. This translates into CASSPPSRTDTQYF. The variable domain in full, with residues beyond the CDR3 obtained from the reference TRBV18 and TRBJ2-3 genes, is NAGVMQNPRHLVRRRGQEARLRCSPMKGHSHVYWYRQLPEEGLKFMVYLQKENIIDESGMPKERFSAEFPKEGPSILRIQQVVRGDSAAYFCASSPPSRTDTQYFGPGTRLTVL.